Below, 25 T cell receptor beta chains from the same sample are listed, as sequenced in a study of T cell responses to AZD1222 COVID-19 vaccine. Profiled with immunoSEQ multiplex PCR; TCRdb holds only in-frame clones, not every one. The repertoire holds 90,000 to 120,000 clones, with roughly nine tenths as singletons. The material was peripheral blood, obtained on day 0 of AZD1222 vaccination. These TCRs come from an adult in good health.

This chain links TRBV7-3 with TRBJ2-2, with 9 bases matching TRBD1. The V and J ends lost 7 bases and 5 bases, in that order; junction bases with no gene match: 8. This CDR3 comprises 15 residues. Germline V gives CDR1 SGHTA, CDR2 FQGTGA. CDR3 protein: CASTEQGARTGELFF. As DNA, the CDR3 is TGTGCCAGCACCGAACAGGGGGCGCGGACCGGGGAGCTGTTTTTT.

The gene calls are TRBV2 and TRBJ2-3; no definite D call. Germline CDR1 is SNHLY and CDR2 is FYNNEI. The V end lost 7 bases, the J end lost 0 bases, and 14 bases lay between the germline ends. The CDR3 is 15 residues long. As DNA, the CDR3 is TGTGCCAGCACCTTAGGCGGAGTAAGCACAGATACGCAGTATTTT. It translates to CASTLGGVSTDTQYF.

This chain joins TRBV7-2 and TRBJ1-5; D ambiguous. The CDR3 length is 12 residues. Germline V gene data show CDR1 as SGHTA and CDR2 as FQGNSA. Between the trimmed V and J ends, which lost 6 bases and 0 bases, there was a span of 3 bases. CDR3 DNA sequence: TGTGCCAGCAGTTATAGCAATCAGCCCCAGCATTTT. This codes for CASSYSNQPQHF.

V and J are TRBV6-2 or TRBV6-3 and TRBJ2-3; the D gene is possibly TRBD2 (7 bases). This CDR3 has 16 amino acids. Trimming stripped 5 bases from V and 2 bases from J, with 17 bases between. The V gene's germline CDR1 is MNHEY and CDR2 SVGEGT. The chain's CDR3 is CASSLTEGGATDTQYF. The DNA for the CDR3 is TGTGCCAGCAGTCTGACGGAGGGGGGGGCCACAGATACGCAGTATTTT.

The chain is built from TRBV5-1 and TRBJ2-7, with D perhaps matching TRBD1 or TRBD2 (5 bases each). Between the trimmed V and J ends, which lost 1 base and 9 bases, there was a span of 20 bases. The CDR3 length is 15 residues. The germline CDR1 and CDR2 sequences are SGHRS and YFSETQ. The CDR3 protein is CASSLKDWGFEGQYF. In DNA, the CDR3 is TGCGCCAGCAGCTTGAAGGACTGGGGGTTTGAAGGGCAGTACTTC. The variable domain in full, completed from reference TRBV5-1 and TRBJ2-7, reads KAGVTQTPRYLIKTRGQQVTLSCSPISGHRSVSWYQQTPGQGLQFLFEYFSETQRNKGNFPGRFSGRQFSNSRSEMNVSTLELGDSALYLCASSLKDWGFEGQYFGPGTRLTVT.

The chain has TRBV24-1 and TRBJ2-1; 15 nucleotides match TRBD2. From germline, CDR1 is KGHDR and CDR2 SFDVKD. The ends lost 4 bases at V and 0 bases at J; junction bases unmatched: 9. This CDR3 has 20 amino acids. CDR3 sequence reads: CATSDPMGTSGRSSYNEQFF. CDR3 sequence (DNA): TGTGCCACCAGTGACCCAATGGGGACTAGCGGGAGGTCCTCCTACAATGAGCAGTTCTTC.

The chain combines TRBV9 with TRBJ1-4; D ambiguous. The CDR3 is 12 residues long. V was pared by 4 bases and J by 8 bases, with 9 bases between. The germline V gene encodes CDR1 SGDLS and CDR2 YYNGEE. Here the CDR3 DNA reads TGTGCCAGCAGCACCCATGGGGAAAAACTGTTTTTT. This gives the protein CASSTHGEKLFF. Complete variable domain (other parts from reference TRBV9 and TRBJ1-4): DSGVTQTPKHLITATGQRVTLRCSPRSGDLSVYWYQQSLDQGLQFLIQYYNGEERAKGNILERFSAQQFPDLHSELNLSSLELGDSALYFCASSTHGEKLFFGSGTQLSVL.

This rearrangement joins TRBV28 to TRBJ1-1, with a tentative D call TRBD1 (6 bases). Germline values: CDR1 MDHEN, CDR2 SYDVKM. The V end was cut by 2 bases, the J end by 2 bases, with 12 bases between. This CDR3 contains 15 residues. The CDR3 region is CASSLGGTSNTEAFF. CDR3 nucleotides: TGTGCCAGCAGTTTAGGGGGCACTTCTAACACTGAAGCTTTCTTT.

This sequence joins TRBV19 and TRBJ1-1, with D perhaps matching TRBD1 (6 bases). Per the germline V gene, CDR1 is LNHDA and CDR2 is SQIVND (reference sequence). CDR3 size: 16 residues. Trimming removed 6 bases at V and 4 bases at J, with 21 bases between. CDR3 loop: CASRPRSGVGATEAFF. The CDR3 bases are TGTGCCAGTAGACCAAGATCAGGGGTGGGTGCCACTGAAGCTTTCTTT.

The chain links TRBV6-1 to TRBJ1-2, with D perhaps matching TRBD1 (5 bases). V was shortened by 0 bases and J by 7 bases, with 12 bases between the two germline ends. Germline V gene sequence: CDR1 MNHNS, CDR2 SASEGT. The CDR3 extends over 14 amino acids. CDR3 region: CASSEALGARGYTF. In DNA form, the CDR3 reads TGTGCCAGCAGTGAAGCGCTCGGGGCGCGTGGCTACACCTTC.

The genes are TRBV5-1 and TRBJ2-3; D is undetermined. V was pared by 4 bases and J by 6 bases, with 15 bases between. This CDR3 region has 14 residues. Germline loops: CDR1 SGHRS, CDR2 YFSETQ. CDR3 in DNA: TGCGCCAGCAGCATCCTATTCCTGGGGGATACGCAGTATTTT. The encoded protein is CASSILFLGDTQYF.

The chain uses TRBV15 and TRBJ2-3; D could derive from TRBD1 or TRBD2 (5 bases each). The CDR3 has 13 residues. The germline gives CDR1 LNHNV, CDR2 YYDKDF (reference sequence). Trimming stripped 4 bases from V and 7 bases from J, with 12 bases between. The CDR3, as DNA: TGTGCCACCAGCAAAAGGGACCCAAATACGCAGTATTTT. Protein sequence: CATSKRDPNTQYF.

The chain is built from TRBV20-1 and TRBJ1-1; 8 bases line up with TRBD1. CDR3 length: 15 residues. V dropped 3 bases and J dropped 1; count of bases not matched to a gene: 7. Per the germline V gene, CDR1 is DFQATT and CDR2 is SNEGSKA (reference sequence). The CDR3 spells CSASGNGQGNTEAFF. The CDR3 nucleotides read TGCAGTGCTAGTGGTAACGGACAGGGGAACACTGAAGCTTTCTTT.

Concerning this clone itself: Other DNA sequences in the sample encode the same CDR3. The CDR3 protein is CSVGGGPSYGYTF. CDR3 nucleotide sequence: TGCAGCGTTGGGGGGGGACCTTCCTATGGCTACACCTTC. The V call is TRBV29-1, the J call TRBJ1-2; D possibly corresponds to TRBD1 (5 bases). Germline V gives CDR1 SQVTM, CDR2 ANQGSEA. The CDR3 runs to 13 residues. The ends were cut back, 4 bases at V and 4 bases at J, with 13 bases in the middle.

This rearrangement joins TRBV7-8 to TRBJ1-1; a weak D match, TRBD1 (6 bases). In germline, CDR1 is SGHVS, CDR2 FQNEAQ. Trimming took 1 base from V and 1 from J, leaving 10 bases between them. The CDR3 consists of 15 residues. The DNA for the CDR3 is TGTGCCAGCAGCTTAGTTCCGGGACAGAACACTGAAGCTTTCTTT. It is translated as CASSLVPGQNTEAFF.

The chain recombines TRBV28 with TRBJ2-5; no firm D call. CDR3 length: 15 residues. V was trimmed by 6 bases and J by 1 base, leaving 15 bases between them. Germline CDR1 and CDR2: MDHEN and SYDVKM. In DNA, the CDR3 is TGTGCCAGCAGGCTAGGCGGTCAGAGCCAAGAGACCCAGTACTTC. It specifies CASRLGGQSQETQYF.

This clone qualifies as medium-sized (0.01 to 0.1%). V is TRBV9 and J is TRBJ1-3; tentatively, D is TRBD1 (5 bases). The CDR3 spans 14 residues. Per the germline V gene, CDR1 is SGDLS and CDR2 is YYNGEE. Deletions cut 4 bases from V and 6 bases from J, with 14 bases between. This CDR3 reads CASSRTGDLNTIYF. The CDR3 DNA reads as TGTGCCAGCAGCCGGACGGGGGACTTAAACACCATATATTTT.

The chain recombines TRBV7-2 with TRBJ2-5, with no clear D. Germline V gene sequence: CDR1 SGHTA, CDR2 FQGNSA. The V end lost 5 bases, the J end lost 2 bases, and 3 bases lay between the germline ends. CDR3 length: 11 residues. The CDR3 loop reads CASSIQETQYF. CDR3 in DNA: TGTGCCAGCAGCATACAAGAGACCCAGTACTTC.

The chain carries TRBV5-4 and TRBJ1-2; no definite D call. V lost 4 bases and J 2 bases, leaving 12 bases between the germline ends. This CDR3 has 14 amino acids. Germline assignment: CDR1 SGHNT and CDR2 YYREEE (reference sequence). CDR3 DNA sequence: TGTGCCAGCAGCCAACGTGCCAAAAACTATGGCTACACCTTC. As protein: CASSQRAKNYGYTF.

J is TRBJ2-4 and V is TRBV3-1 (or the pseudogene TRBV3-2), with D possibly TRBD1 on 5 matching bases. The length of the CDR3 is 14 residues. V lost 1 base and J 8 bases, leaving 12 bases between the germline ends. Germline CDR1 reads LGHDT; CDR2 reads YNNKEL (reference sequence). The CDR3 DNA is TGTGCCAGCAGCCAAGCAGGGCGCCGGGACATTCAGTACTTC. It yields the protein CASSQAGRRDIQYF.

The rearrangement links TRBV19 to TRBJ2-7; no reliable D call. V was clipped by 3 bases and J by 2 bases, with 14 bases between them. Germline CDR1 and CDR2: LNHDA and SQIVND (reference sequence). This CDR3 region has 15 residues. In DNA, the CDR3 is TGTGCCAGTAGTATCCAAGGAGCCAGCGCCTACGAGCAGTACTTC. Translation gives CASSIQGASAYEQYF.

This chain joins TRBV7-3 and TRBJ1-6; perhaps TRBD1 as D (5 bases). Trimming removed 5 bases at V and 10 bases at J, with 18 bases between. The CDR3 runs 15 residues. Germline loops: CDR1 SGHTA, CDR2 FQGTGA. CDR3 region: CASSLLTGGGSPLHF. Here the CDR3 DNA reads TGTGCCAGCAGCCTATTAACAGGAGGTGGATCACCCCTCCACTTT.

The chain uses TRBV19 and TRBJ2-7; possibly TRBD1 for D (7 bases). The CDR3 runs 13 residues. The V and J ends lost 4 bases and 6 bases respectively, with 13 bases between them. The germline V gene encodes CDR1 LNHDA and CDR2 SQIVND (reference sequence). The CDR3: CASSTAGGREQYF. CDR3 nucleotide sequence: TGTGCCAGTAGTACCGCAGGGGGGCGCGAGCAGTACTTC.

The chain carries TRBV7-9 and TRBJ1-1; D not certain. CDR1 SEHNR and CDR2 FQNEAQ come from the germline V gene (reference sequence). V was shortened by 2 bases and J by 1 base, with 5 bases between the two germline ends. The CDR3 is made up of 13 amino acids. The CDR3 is CASSLHQNTEAFF. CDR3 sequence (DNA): TGTGCCAGCAGCTTACATCAGAACACTGAAGCTTTCTTT.

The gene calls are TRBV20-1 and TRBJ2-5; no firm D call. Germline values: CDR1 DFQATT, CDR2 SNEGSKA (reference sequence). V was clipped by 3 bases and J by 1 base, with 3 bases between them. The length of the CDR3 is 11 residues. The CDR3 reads CSASFQETQYF. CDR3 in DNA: TGCAGTGCTAGTTTCCAAGAGACCCAGTACTTC.